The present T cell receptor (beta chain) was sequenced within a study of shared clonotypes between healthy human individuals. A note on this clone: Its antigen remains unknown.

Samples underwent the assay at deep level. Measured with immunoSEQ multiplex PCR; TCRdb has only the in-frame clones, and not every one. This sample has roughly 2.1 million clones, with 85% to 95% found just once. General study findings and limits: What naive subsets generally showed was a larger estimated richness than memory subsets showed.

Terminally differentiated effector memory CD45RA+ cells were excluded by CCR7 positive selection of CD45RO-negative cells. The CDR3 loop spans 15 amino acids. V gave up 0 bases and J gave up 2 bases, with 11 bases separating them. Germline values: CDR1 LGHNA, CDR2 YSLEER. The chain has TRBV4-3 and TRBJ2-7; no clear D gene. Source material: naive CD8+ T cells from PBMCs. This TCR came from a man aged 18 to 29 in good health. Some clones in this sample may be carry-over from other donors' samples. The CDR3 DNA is TGCGCCAGCAGCCAAGATGCCCTTAGTCCCTACGAGCAGTACTTC. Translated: CASSQDALSPYEQYF.